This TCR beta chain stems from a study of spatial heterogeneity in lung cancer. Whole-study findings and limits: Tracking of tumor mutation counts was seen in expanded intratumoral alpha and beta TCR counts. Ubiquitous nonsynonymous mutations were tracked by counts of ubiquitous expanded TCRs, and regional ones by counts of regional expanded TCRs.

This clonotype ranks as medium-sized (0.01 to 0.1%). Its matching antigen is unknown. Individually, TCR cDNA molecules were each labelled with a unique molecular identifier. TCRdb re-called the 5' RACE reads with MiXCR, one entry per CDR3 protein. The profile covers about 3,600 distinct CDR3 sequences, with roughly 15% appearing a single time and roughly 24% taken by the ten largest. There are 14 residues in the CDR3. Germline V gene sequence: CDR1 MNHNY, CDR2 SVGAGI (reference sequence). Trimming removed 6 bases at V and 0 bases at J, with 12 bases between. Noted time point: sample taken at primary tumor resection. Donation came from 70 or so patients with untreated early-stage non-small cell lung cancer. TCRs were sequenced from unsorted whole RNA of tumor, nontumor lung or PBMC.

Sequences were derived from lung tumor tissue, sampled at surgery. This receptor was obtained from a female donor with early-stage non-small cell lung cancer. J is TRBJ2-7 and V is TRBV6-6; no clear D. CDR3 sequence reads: CASRLDDTSYEQYF. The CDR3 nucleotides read TGTGCCAGCAGGTTAGATGACACCTCCTACGAGCAGTACTTC.